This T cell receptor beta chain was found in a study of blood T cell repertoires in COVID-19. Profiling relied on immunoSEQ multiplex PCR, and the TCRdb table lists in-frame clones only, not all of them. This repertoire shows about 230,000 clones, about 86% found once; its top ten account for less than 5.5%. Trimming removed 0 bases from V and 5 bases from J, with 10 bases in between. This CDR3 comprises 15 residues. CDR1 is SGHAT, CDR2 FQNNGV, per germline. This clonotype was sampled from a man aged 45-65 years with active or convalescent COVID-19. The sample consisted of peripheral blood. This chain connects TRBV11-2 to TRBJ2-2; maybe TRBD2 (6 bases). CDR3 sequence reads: CASSLEGGWTGELFF. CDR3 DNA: TGTGCCAGCAGCTTAGAGGGGGGATGGACCGGGGAGCTGTTTTTT. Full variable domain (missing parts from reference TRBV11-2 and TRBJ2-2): EAGVAQSPRYKIIEKRQSVAFWCNPISGHATLYWYQQILGQGPKLLIQFQNNGVVDDSQLPKDRFSAERLKGVDSTLKIQPAKLEDSAVYLCASSLEGGWTGELFFGEGSRLTVL.